This TCR beta chain was sequenced for a study of beta chain features in type 1 diabetes. As for the study in general: The study examined 107,917,701 sorted cells across all samples.

A note on this clone: Its antigen remains unknown.

Expressed TCRB transcripts were sequenced after all isolated RNA was converted to cDNA. Clones were sequenced by immunoSEQ multiplex PCR, and TCRdb holds only the in-frame ones, with some missing. Of some 190,000 clones listed, less than 9.5% are singletons. Trimming took 3 bases from V and 3 from J; bases not matched to a gene: 5. The CDR3 length is 14 residues. Germline lookup yields CDR1 KGHSH and CDR2 LQKENI. CD4+ cells of the naive, central memory, regulatory and stem cell-like memory types were sorted via CD45RO/CCR7/CD25/CD127/CD95/CD27. Study-level points and caveats: Significant though moderate, a shortening of TCRB CDR3s appeared in all four CD4+ subsets of Type 1 diabetes patients.

Sequencing was done on a sample of central memory CD4+ T cells from blood. This sequence joins TRBV18 and TRBJ2-7; 7 bases match TRBD1. The sequence derives from a woman between 35 and 50 years old with type 1 diabetes. CDR3 sequence (DNA): TGTGCCAGCTCACCGGCCGGGACAGTCTACGAGCAGTACTTC. Residues: CASSPAGTVYEQYF.